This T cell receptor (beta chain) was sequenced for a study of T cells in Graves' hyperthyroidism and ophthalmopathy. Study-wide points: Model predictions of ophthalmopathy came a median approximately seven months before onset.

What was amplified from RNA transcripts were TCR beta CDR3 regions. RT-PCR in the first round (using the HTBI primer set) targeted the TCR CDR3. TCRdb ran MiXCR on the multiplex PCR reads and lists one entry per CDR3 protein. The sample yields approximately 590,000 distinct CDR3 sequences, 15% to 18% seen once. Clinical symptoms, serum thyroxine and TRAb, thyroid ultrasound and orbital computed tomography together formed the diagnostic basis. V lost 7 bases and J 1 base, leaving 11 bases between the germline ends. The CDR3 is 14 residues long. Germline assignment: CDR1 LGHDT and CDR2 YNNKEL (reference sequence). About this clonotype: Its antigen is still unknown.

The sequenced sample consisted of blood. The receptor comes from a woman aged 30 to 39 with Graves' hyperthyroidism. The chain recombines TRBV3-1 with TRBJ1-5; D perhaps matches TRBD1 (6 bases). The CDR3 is CASNLQGSNQPQHF. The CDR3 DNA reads TGTGCCAGCAACCTTCAGGGGAGCAATCAGCCCCAGCATTTT.